This T cell receptor (beta chain) is drawn from a study of STAT3 mutations in large granular lymphocyte leukemia. Regarding the study as a whole: In T-cell large granular lymphocyte leukemia, about half of patients showed multiple immunodominant subclonotypes.

A word on this clone: The target antigen is unknown.

The CDR3 consists of 16 residues. J lost 5 bases, V lost 0 bases, and 8 bases had no gene match. Germline CDR1 SGDLS, CDR2 YYNGEE. Profiling relied on immunoSEQ multiplex PCR, and the TCRdb table lists in-frame clones only, not all of them. The sample consists of 17,000 or so clones, about 83% of them appearing once. The rearrangement links TRBV9 to TRBJ2-3; 8 nucleotides line up with TRBD2. Specimen: peripheral blood mononuclear cells. This receptor was obtained from a man aged 50 to 59 with T-cell large granular lymphocyte leukemia. Some clones in this sample may be carry-over from other donors' samples. CDR3 sequence reads: CASSVGVAGLGDTQYF. Here the CDR3 DNA reads TGTGCCAGCAGCGTAGGTGTAGCGGGACTGGGAGATACGCAGTATTTT.